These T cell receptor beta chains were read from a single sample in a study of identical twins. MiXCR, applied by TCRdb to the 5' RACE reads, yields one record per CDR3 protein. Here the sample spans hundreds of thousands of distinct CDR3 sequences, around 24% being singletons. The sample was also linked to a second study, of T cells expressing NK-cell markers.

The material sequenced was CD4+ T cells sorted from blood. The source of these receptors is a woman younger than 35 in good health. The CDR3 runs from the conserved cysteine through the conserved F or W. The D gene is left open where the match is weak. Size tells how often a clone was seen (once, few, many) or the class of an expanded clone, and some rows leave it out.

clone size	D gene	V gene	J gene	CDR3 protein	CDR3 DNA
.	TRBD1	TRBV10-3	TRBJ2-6	CAIRPTRQGYSGANVLTF	TGTGCCATCAGACCAACAAGACAGGGGTACTCTGGGGCCAACGTCCTGACTTTC
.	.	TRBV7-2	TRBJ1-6	CASSPKSGGNSPLHF	TGTGCCAGCAGTCCCAAGTCCGGGGGTAATTCACCCCTCCACTTT
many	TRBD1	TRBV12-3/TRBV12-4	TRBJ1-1	CASSYRDRNTEAFF	TGTGCCAGCAGTTACCGGGACAGGAACACTGAAGCTTTCTTT
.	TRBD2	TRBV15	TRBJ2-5	CATSRGTSGGETQYF	TGTGCCACCAGCCGAGGGACTAGCGGGGGGGAGACCCAGTACTTC
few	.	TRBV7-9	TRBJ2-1	CASSLIGHEQFF	TGTGCCAGCAGCTTAATTGGGCATGAGCAGTTCTTC
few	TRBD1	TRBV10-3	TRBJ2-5	CAISDQDRVSETQYF	TGTGCCATCAGTGATCAGGACAGGGTCTCGGAGACCCAGTACTTC
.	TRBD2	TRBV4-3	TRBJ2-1	CASSHHSWWEGTNEQFF	TGCGCCAGCAGCCATCACTCTTGGTGGGAGGGAACCAATGAGCAGTTCTTC
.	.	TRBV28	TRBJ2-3	CASSSSWTDTQYF	TGTGCCAGCAGTTCTTCTTGGACAGATACGCAGTATTTT
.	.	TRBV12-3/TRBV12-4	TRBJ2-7	CASSPSVDYEQYF	TGTGCCAGCAGTCCGAGTGTAGACTACGAGCAGTACTTC
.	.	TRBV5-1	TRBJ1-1	CASSENVGQSEAFF	TGCGCCAGCAGCGAGAATGTAGGACAGTCTGAAGCTTTCTTT
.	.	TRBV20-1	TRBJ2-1	CSAEVVDEQFF	TGCAGTGCTGAAGTGGTGGATGAGCAGTTCTTC
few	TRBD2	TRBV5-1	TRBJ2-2	CASSMGAGSFTGELFF	TGCGCCAGCAGCATGGGAGCGGGGAGTTTCACCGGGGAGCTGTTTTTT
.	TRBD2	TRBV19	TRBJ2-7	CASSINGGSSYEQYF	TGTGCCAGTAGTATAAACGGCGGGAGCTCCTACGAGCAGTACTTC
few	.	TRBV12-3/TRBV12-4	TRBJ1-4	CASTPREGMDEKLFF	TGTGCCAGCACCCCTCGGGAGGGGATGGATGAAAAACTGTTTTTT
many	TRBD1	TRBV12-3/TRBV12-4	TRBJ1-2	CASRPGQGDYGYTF	TGTGCCAGCAGACCGGGACAGGGGGATTATGGCTACACCTTC
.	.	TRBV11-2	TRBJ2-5	CASSRLGVLGETQYF	TGTGCCAGCAGCCGCTTGGGGGTATTAGGAGAGACCCAGTACTTC
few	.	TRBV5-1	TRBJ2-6	CASGLGSHSGANVLTF	TGCGCCAGCGGACTGGGCTCCCACTCTGGGGCCAACGTCCTGACTTTC